The subject of this entry is one T cell receptor (beta chain). Antigen unknown. These data originate in a study of cytomegalovirus exposure and HLA in healthy donors. Overall study findings and caveats: Specificity for CMV antigens was confirmed in vitro for a few of the CMV-associated chains. Earlier results showed most TCR beta V segments being productive about 87% or about 30% of the time.

There are 16 residues in the CDR3. The V and J ends lost 5 bases and 6 bases respectively, with 20 bases between them. The germline CDR1 and CDR2 sequences are SGHTA and FQGNSA. It was with 60 Vbeta and 13 Jbeta primers that the PCR ran. Sequencing used immunoSEQ multiplex PCR; TCRdb keeps in-frame clones, though not all of them. The sample lists about 180,000 clones, 75% to 85% seen once, with around 1.2% in the top ten. The TCR originated in a girl aged 2-10 years in good health and CMV-seropositive. Sample: PBMCs. V usage is TRBV7-2 and J usage is TRBJ1-5, with D perhaps TRBD1 (5 bases). DNA for the CDR3: TGTGCCAGCAGCCCGCAACTACAGGTCACCAGTCAGCCCCAGCATTTT. Amino acids: CASSPQLQVTSQPQHF.